Listed below are T cell receptor beta chains from one sample, sequenced in a study of CD8 T cells in ankylosing spondylitis. One entry per CDR3 protein, called by TCRdb with MiXCR from the 5' RACE reads. The table includes about 450,000 distinct CDR3 sequences, roughly 27% detected once. The sequencing input was blood, either unsorted or a sorted T cell fraction (not recorded which). The receptors were sampled from a male donor with ankylosing spondylitis. Both conserved end residues are part of each CDR3. Fields, in order: CDR3 protein, V gene, J gene, CDR3 length.

CDR3aa: CASSLTGESYGYTF; v_gene: TRBV7-2; j_gene: TRBJ1-2; len: 14
CDR3aa: CASSPLGEGLAGDYEQYF; v_gene: TRBV11-2; j_gene: TRBJ2-7; len: 18
CDR3aa: CSAGGQHNEQFF; v_gene: TRBV29-1; j_gene: TRBJ2-1; len: 12
CDR3aa: CASSSRDGQVVAGNTIYF; v_gene: TRBV12-3/TRBV12-4; j_gene: TRBJ1-3; len: 18
CDR3aa: CASSLQGVDGYTF; v_gene: TRBV12-3/TRBV12-4; j_gene: TRBJ1-2; len: 13
CDR3aa: CASSLSAGPYNEQFF; v_gene: TRBV12-3/TRBV12-4; j_gene: TRBJ2-1; len: 15
CDR3aa: CSASSGGHEAFF; v_gene: TRBV20-1; j_gene: TRBJ1-1; len: 12
CDR3aa: CASSVREGGDADTQYF; v_gene: TRBV9; j_gene: TRBJ2-3; len: 16
CDR3aa: CASRNRVDTEAFF; v_gene: TRBV6-1; j_gene: TRBJ1-1; len: 13
CDR3aa: CATSTDGASDSPLHF; v_gene: TRBV15; j_gene: TRBJ1-6; len: 15
CDR3aa: CASSSSGFSTDTQYF; v_gene: TRBV5-1; j_gene: TRBJ2-3; len: 15
CDR3aa: CASSFDGRRDSPLHF; v_gene: TRBV12-3/TRBV12-4; j_gene: TRBJ1-6; len: 15
CDR3aa: CSVGLAGSVGQFF; v_gene: TRBV29-1; j_gene: TRBJ2-1; len: 13
CDR3aa: CASVRVENTGELFF; v_gene: TRBV2; j_gene: TRBJ2-2; len: 14
CDR3aa: CASSLGQSMPYQETQYF; v_gene: TRBV5-1; j_gene: TRBJ2-5; len: 17
CDR3aa: CASSLAASNTGELFF; v_gene: TRBV5-1; j_gene: TRBJ2-2; len: 15
CDR3aa: CASSWRGSSYNEQFF; v_gene: TRBV12-3/TRBV12-4; j_gene: TRBJ2-1; len: 15
CDR3aa: CASVKERTGGFYEQYF; v_gene: TRBV27; j_gene: TRBJ2-7; len: 16
CDR3aa: CASSLGTKSSGNTIYF; v_gene: TRBV12-3/TRBV12-4; j_gene: TRBJ1-3; len: 16
CDR3aa: CASTSSHYGYTF; v_gene: TRBV12-3/TRBV12-4; j_gene: TRBJ1-2; len: 12
CDR3aa: CASSDGVLFELFF; v_gene: TRBV12-3/TRBV12-4; j_gene: TRBJ2-2; len: 13
CDR3aa: CSATHRNTEAFF; v_gene: TRBV20-1; j_gene: TRBJ1-1; len: 12
CDR3aa: CASSAGQGAIGPGNTIYF; v_gene: TRBV11-1; j_gene: TRBJ1-3; len: 18
CDR3aa: CASSPPGQGGKNQAQHF; v_gene: TRBV18; j_gene: TRBJ1-5; len: 17
CDR3aa: CASSEDRAYGYTF; v_gene: TRBV9; j_gene: TRBJ1-2; len: 13
CDR3aa: CASNPGDRGHPETQYF; v_gene: TRBV9; j_gene: TRBJ2-5; len: 16
CDR3aa: CASSFPDRDRVKGEQYF; v_gene: TRBV7-6; j_gene: TRBJ2-7; len: 17
CDR3aa: CSASGQDQETQYF; v_gene: TRBV20-1; j_gene: TRBJ2-5; len: 13
CDR3aa: CSASRYGYTF; v_gene: TRBV20-1; j_gene: TRBJ1-2; len: 10
CDR3aa: CASSHPKGTGREDYTF; v_gene: TRBV3-1; j_gene: TRBJ1-2; len: 16
CDR3aa: CASIPRAGRETQYF; v_gene: TRBV5-1; j_gene: TRBJ2-5; len: 14
CDR3aa: CASSRAGPAFF; v_gene: TRBV2; j_gene: TRBJ1-1; len: 11
CDR3aa: CASSQKPGLAGGPNEQFF; v_gene: TRBV4-1; j_gene: TRBJ2-1; len: 18
CDR3aa: CATSDPRGLNIQYF; v_gene: TRBV24-1; j_gene: TRBJ2-4; len: 14
CDR3aa: CASTPEGGYSTDTQYF; v_gene: TRBV19; j_gene: TRBJ2-3; len: 16